This TCR beta chain originates from a study of CD4+ T cells in melanoma. Generated by immunoSEQ multiplex PCR, the TCRdb table keeps only in-frame clones and is missing some. The data show approximately 14,000 clones, less than 65% seen once. This CDR3 has 17 amino acids. The germline V gene encodes CDR1 ENHRY and CDR2 SYGVKD. V lost 5 bases to trimming and J lost 8 bases, with 27 bases between them. Of note for this clone: Its antigen is unknown.

General study points: Neoantigen-specific CD4+ T cells in melanoma reportedly had diverse differentiation states. CD8+ T cell, macrophage and B cell function reportedly correlated with neoantigen-specific CD4+ T cells.

Sample: cells from a culture (not recorded whether cultured in vitro). The chain carries TRBV10-3 and TRBJ1-2; a possible D gene is TRBD1 (5 bases). The sequence was collected from a human donor with melanoma. CDR3 protein: CAISYVTVLGASDGYTF. CDR3 sequence (DNA): TGTGCCATCAGTTACGTGACGGTGCTAGGGGCGAGCGACGGCTACACCTTC.